Described below is a single T cell receptor beta chain sequence and its context. Antigen: not known. These data are taken from a study of blood T cells in healthy people across ages. A sample-barcoded 5' primer and a J-beta primer mix were used in a second PCR of roughly 7 to 11 cycles. Using its own MiXCR run on the 5' RACE reads, TCRdb lists one record per CDR3 protein. The data show around 1,000,000 distinct CDR3 sequences, approximately 25% seen once. Germline assignment: CDR1 MGHDK and CDR2 SYGVNS. This CDR3 spans 15 amino acids. Losses at the gene ends were 2 bases for V and 0 bases for J; bases not matched to a gene: 3. Study findings and constraints: Observed TCR beta diversity per million T cells went down as age went up. This fall followed a roughly linear course with age.

Another study also made use of these data, one on T cells of mothers and their children. That paper notes: Pairs that are related and pairs that are unrelated have TCR recombination output shaped similarly by thymic selection. At a sensitivity of approximately 100 clones per million clonotypes, no persistent microchimeric T cell clones appeared.

The source material was blood. The receptor comes from a girl aged 2-15 years in good health. The chain couples TRBV25-1 to TRBJ1-1, with TRBD1 identical over 7 bases. CDR3 nucleotide sequence: TGTGCCAGCAGTGAAGAAAGGGGGCTGAACACTGAAGCTTTCTTT. Translated: CASSEERGLNTEAFF.